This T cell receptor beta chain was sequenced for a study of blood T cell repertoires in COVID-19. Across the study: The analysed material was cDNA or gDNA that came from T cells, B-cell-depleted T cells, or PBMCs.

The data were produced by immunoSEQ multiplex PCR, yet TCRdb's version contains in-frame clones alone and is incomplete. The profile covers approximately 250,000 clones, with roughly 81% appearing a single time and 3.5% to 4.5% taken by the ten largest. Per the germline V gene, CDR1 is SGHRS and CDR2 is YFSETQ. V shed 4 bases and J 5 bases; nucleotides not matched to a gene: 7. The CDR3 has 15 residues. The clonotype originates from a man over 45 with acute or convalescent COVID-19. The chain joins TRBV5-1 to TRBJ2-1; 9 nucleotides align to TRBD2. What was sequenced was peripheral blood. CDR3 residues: CASSALAGDHNEQFF. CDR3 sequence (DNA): TGCGCCAGCAGCGCGTTAGCGGGAGACCACAATGAGCAGTTCTTC.